Below, 7 T cell receptor beta chains from the same sample are listed, as sequenced in a study of T cell changes during pregnancy in multiple sclerosis. Generated by immunoSEQ multiplex PCR, the TCRdb table keeps only in-frame clones and is missing some. The sample contains roughly 51,000 clones, 90% to 95% of which appear only once. The sequencing here drew on CD8+ T cells from peripheral blood mononuclear cells, taken before pregnancy. These receptors were collected from a female donor with multiple sclerosis, enrolled in a pregnancy study.

The chain uses TRBV27 and TRBJ2-7; 10 bases align to TRBD2. The CDR3 contains 16 residues. Trimming at V came to 4 bases and at J to 0 bases, leaving 6 bases not matched to a gene. Germline values: CDR1 MNHEY, CDR2 SMNVEV (reference sequence). For the CDR3, the DNA is TGTGCCAGCAGTTGGGGGACTAGCGAGCTCTCCTACGAGCAGTACTTC. This sequence encodes CASSWGTSELSYEQYF.

This chain connects TRBV5-6 to TRBJ1-4, with 8 bases identical to TRBD1. Germline V gene sequence: CDR1 SGHDT, CDR2 YYEEEE. This CDR3 has 15 amino acids. J gave up 7 bases and V 0 bases, and 5 bases lay outside the gene matches. CDR3 bases: TGTGCCAGCAGCTTGGGGGACAGGTGGCCTGAAAAACTGTTTTTT. Residues: CASSLGDRWPEKLFF.

This rearrangement joins TRBV7-9 to TRBJ1-2, with D hard to call. The CDR3 consists of 13 residues. Trimming removed 5 bases from V and 4 bases from J, with 11 bases in between. Germline CDR1 is SEHNR and CDR2 is FQNEAQ (reference sequence). CDR3 region: CASSLDGLYGYTF. The DNA for the CDR3 is TGTGCCAGCAGCCTAGACGGACTCTATGGCTACACCTTC.

The chain recombines TRBV6-6 with TRBJ2-7, with a weak D call TRBD2 (6 bases). Germline V gene data show CDR1 as MNHNY and CDR2 as SVGAGI (reference sequence). The V end lost 6 bases, the J end lost 3 bases, and 18 bases lay between the germline ends. The CDR3 loop spans 15 amino acids. Written as DNA, the CDR3 is TGTGCCAGCAGACTGGGAACGGGAGACCGCTACGAGCAGTACTTC. The encoded protein is CASRLGTGDRYEQYF.

The rearrangement joins TRBV5-4 to TRBJ1-4, with D uncertain. The CDR3 totals 15 residues. V was shortened by 3 bases and J by 0 bases, with 9 bases between the two germline ends. The germline gives CDR1 SGHNT, CDR2 YYREEE (reference sequence). The CDR3 bases are TGTGCCAGCAGCTCTACAGATTCAACTAATGAAAAACTGTTTTTT. It yields the protein CASSSTDSTNEKLFF.

This CDR3 reads CASSRGQGGYNEQFF. CDR3 coding DNA: TGTGCCAGCAGTCGGGGACAGGGGGGTTACAATGAGCAGTTCTTC. This chain links TRBV27 with TRBJ2-1; 11 nucleotides agree with TRBD1. The CDR3 is made up of 15 amino acids. Germline loops: CDR1 MNHEY, CDR2 SMNVEV (reference sequence). The V and J ends lost 5 bases and 4 bases, in that order; junction bases with no gene match: 4.

This chain uses TRBV4-1 with TRBJ2-3; 7 bases are shared with TRBD1. Per germline, CDR1 MGHRA and CDR2 YSYEKL. Trimming took 2 bases from V and 6 from J; bases not matched to a gene: 14. This CDR3 comprises 17 residues. The CDR3 sequence: CASSQHFPGGVNDTQYF. The CDR3 nucleotides read TGCGCCAGCAGCCAACACTTCCCAGGGGGAGTCAATGATACGCAGTATTTT.